The 21 T cell receptor beta chains given below trace back to one sample, sequenced in a study of CD8+ T cells in alopecia areata. Reverse transcription of extracted RNA yielded cDNA, which provided the sequencing template. The assay was immunoSEQ multiplex PCR, and TCRdb's table has in-frame clones only and misses some. The table records about 200,000 clones, 55% to 70% of them present only once. Indicated treatment: oral pan-JAK inhibitor, 5-10 mg twice daily. Sequenced here: CD4+ T cells sorted from blood, sampled at week 4, from a patient treated with tofacitinib. The source is a human donor with alopecia areata.

The CDR3 here is CASSLSLGSGANVLTF. The CDR3 DNA follows: TGTGCCAGCAGCTTAAGTCTTGGCTCTGGGGCCAACGTCCTGACTTTC. The J gene is TRBJ2-6, the V gene TRBV7-3, with D uncertain. CDR1 is SGHTA, CDR2 FQGTGA, per germline. The CDR3 contains 16 residues. Trimming stripped 1 base from V and 0 bases from J, with 7 bases between.

This clone has more than one count but fewer than ten. This CDR3 reads CASSTLANTGELFF. DNA for the CDR3: TGTGCCAGCAGCACCCTCGCGAACACCGGGGAGCTGTTTTTT. The chain has TRBV7-2 and TRBJ2-2; D not certain. Between the trimmed V and J ends, which lost 5 bases and 0 bases, there was a span of 7 bases. CDR1 SGHTA and CDR2 FQGNSA come from the germline V gene. This CDR3 has 14 residues.

V usage is TRBV12-5 and J usage is TRBJ2-1; 7 bases map to TRBD1. This CDR3 has 16 amino acids. Per germline, CDR1 LGHNT and CDR2 FRNRAP. V lost 6 bases, J lost 6 bases, and 14 bases stayed unmatched. For the CDR3, the DNA is TGTGCTAGTGGCCTCCGTACAGGGGTTGGGGGCAATGAGCAGTTCTTC. It is translated as CASGLRTGVGGNEQFF. Based on the CDR3 plus reference TRBV12-5 and TRBJ2-1, the full variable domain is DARVTQTPRHKVTEMGQEVTMRCQPILGHNTVFWYRQTMMQGLELLAYFRNRAPLDDSGMPKDRFSAEMPDATLATLKIQPSEPRDSAVYFCASGLRTGVGGNEQFFGPGTRLTVL.

This chain uses TRBV5-1 with TRBJ2-7; TRBD1 matches at 10 bases. Germline CDR1 is SGHRS and CDR2 is YFSETQ. V shed 1 base and J 4 bases; nucleotides not matched to a gene: 5. The CDR3 totals 15 residues. The CDR3 DNA follows: TGCGCCAGCAGCTTGATGGGACAGGGGAGGTACGAGCAGTACTTC. Translated, it gives CASSLMGQGRYEQYF.

This clone was detected only a few times. This sequence joins TRBV7-2 and TRBJ1-4; the D gene is possibly TRBD1 (5 bases). V was cut by 5 bases and J by 0 bases, with 10 bases left in between. Looked up from germline, CDR1 is SGHTA and CDR2 is FQGNSA. This CDR3 is built from 15 residues. The CDR3 coding sequence is TGTGCCAGCAGCCCCTCGACAGCAACTAATGAAAAACTGTTTTTT. Amino acids: CASSPSTATNEKLFF.

The chain links TRBV2 to TRBJ2-5; tentatively, D is TRBD1 (6 bases). Trimming stripped 6 bases from V and 5 bases from J, with 16 bases between. Per germline, CDR1 SNHLY and CDR2 FYNNEI. The CDR3 runs to 14 residues. CDR3 bases: TGTGCCAGCAGCGAACAGGGTCCGGGGGAGACCCAGTACTTC. Translation gives CASSEQGPGETQYF. Looking up the rest from reference TRBV2 and TRBJ2-5 gives the full variable domain: EPEVTQTPSHQVTQMGQEVILRCVPISNHLYFYWYRQILGQKVEFLVSFYNNEISEKSEIFDDQFSVERPDGSNFTLKIRSTKLEDSAMYFCASSEQGPGETQYFGPGTRLLVL.

V is TRBV30 and J is TRBJ1-6; unclear D gene. This CDR3 spans 14 amino acids. The germline V gene has CDR1 GTSNPN and CDR2 SVGIG (reference sequence). Trimming pared 6 bases from V and 9 bases from J, leaving 18 bases between. The CDR3: CACIGGGPGSPLHF. CDR3 nucleotides: TGTGCCTGTATCGGTGGAGGGCCTGGTTCACCCCTCCACTTT.

V and J are TRBV29-1 and TRBJ1-1, with D perhaps TRBD1 (6 bases). The CDR3 extends over 12 amino acids. The V end was cut by 7 bases, the J end by 0 bases, with 9 bases between. The germline V gene encodes CDR1 SQVTM and CDR2 ANQGSEA. This chain's CDR3 is CSGRQVNTEAFF. CDR3 DNA: TGCAGCGGACGACAGGTGAACACTGAAGCTTTCTTT.

This sequence joins TRBV7-9 and TRBJ2-5; TRBD1 agrees at 7 bases. J gave up 7 bases and V 5 bases, and 7 bases lay outside the gene matches. Germline V gene lookup returns CDR1 SEHNR and CDR2 FQNEAQ (reference sequence). The CDR3 covers 13 residues. Written as DNA, the CDR3 is TGTGCCAGCAGCCTCCGACAGGGTGGGACCCAGTACTTC. It translates to CASSLRQGGTQYF.

This clone was counted between two and nine times. V is TRBV29-1 and J is TRBJ2-3; 8 positions agree with TRBD2. Trimming took 4 bases from V and 9 from J; bases not matched to a gene: 12. This CDR3 has 14 amino acids. CDR1 is SQVTM and CDR2 is ANQGSEA in the germline V gene. The CDR3 DNA sequence: TGCAGCGTTGTTCAGCGGGGGACCCAAGGAACGCAGTATTTT. It yields the protein CSVVQRGTQGTQYF.

The chain carries TRBV6-5 and TRBJ1-1; D is possibly TRBD1 (5 bases). The ends were cut back, 0 bases at V and 12 bases at J, with 14 bases in the middle. The CDR3 is 13 residues long. CDR1 is MNHEY, CDR2 SVGAGI, per germline. The CDR3 loop reads CASSYSNGGWTFF. The CDR3 DNA is TGTGCCAGCAGTTACTCGAATGGGGGGTGGACTTTCTTT.

The V gene is TRBV14, the J gene TRBJ1-2; no clear D gene. The CDR3 spans 13 residues. Deletions cut 1 base from V and 3 bases from J, with 6 bases between. From germline, CDR1 is SGHDN and CDR2 FVKESK. CDR3 sequence (DNA): TGTGCCAGCAGCCAAGTGGGAGACTATGGCTACACCTTC. This encodes CASSQVGDYGYTF.

This clone has a handful of counts. The gene calls are TRBV30 and TRBJ1-6; TRBD1 might be the D (6 bases). The CDR3 spans 15 residues. The germline CDR1 and CDR2 sequences are GTSNPN and SVGIG (reference sequence). V was trimmed by 0 bases and J by 7 bases, leaving 13 bases between them. In DNA, the CDR3 is TGTGCCTGGAGTGTAGCCGGGCAGGGGAATTCACCCCTCCACTTT. Amino acids: CAWSVAGQGNSPLHF.

J is TRBJ1-1 and V is TRBV30; TRBD1 matches 8 bases. The V gene end was trimmed by 2 bases and the J gene end by 6 bases; junction bases not matched to a gene: 8. The CDR3 spans 14 residues. Per the germline V gene, CDR1 is GTSNPN and CDR2 is SVGIG (reference sequence). DNA of the CDR3: TGTGCCTGGAGTCCTATTCTACAGGGGGCTGAAGCTTTCTTT. Residues: CAWSPILQGAEAFF.

The V call is TRBV30, the J call TRBJ2-7, with D possibly TRBD2 on 5 matching bases. Germline V gene data show CDR1 as GTSNPN and CDR2 as SVGIG (reference sequence). There are 11 residues in the CDR3. Trimming cost V 7 bases and J 4 bases, with 11 bases left between them. Written as DNA, the CDR3 is TGTGCCTTCCTGACTAAATACGAGCAGTACTTC. This sequence encodes CAFLTKYEQYF. Supplemented by reference TRBV30 and TRBJ2-7, the full variable domain reads SQTIHQWPATLVQPVGSPLSLECTVEGTSNPNLYWYRQAAGRGLQLLFYSVGIGQISSEVPQNLSASRPQDRQFILSSKKLLLSDSGFYLCAFLTKYEQYFGPGTRLTVT.

The rearrangement uses TRBV9 and TRBJ2-7; possibly TRBD1 or TRBD2 for D (5 bases each). Germline values: CDR1 SGDLS, CDR2 YYNGEE. This CDR3 has 14 residues. Trimming removed 0 bases at V and 3 bases at J, with 10 bases between. The CDR3 protein is CASSVGDELYEQYF. The CDR3 nucleotides are TGTGCCAGCAGCGTAGGGGACGAGCTCTACGAGCAGTACTTC.

The rearrangement uses TRBV29-1 and TRBJ2-7; TRBD1 agrees at 8 bases. The CDR3 is 12 amino acids. With V trimmed by 3 bases and J by 7 bases, 5 bases remained unmatched. Per the germline V gene, CDR1 is SQVTM and CDR2 is ANQGSEA. CDR3 residues: CSVDQGASEQYF. In nucleotides, the CDR3 is TGCAGCGTTGACCAGGGGGCGTCTGAGCAGTACTTC.

This clone turned up a few times. V and J are TRBV7-8 and TRBJ1-2, with unresolved D. The CDR3 is made up of 13 amino acids. Germline V gene data show CDR1 as SGHVS and CDR2 as FQNEAQ. V was shortened by 2 bases and J by 1 base, with 5 bases between the two germline ends. The CDR3 spells CASSLTSNYGYTF. In DNA form, the CDR3 reads TGTGCCAGCAGCTTAACGAGTAACTATGGCTACACCTTC.

The CDR3 coding sequence is TGTGCCAGCACCCCCGGGACTAGCGGTACCTACGAGCAGTACTTC. It encodes CASTPGTSGTYEQYF. The chain uses TRBV6-5 and TRBJ2-7, with TRBD2 matching 11 bases. The CDR3 sequence is 15 residues long. V lost 7 bases to trimming and J lost 2 bases; unmatched junction nucleotides: 7. CDR1 is MNHEY and CDR2 is SVGAGI in the germline V gene.

The V call is TRBV7-9, the J call TRBJ2-3; D may be TRBD2 (6 bases). Germline CDR1 is SEHNR and CDR2 is FQNEAQ (reference sequence). V was cut by 5 bases and J by 2 bases, with 26 bases left in between. The CDR3 is made up of 19 amino acids. CDR3 loop: CASSKRLGTTQVNTDTQYF. In DNA form, the CDR3 reads TGTGCCAGCAGCAAACGACTAGGGACGACTCAGGTAAACACAGATACGCAGTATTTT. Full variable domain (remainder filled in from reference TRBV7-9 and TRBJ2-3): DTGVSQNPRHKITKRGQNVTFRCDPISEHNRLYWYRQTLGQGPEFLTYFQNEAQLEKSRLLSDRFSAERPKGSFSTLEIQRTEQGDSAMYLCASSKRLGTTQVNTDTQYFGPGTRLTVL.

The chain is built from TRBV28 and TRBJ2-7; no definite D call. Germline CDR1 MDHEN, CDR2 SYDVKM. With 1 base removed from V and 0 bases from J, the gap between germline ends came to 10 bases. The CDR3 is 15 amino acids. In nucleotides, the CDR3 is TGTGCCAGCAGTTTATACCGGCTGAGCTCCTACGAGCAGTACTTC. Its protein product is CASSLYRLSSYEQYF.